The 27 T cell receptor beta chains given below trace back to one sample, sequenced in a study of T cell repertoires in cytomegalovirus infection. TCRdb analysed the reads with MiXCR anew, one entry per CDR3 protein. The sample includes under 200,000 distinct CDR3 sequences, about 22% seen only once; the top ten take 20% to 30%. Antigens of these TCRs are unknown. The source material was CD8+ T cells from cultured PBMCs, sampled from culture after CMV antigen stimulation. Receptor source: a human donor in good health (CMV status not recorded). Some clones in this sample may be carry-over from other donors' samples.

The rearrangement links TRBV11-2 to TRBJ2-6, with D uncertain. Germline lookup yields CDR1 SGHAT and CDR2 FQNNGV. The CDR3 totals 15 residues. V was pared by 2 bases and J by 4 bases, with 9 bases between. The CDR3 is CASSLWGTGANVLTF. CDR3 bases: TGTGCCAGCAGCTTATGGGGTACAGGGGCCAACGTCCTGACTTTC.

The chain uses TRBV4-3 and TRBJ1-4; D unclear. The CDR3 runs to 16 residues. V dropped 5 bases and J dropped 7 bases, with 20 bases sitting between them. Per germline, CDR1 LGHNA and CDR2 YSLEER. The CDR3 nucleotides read TGCGCCAGCAGCTTCTCCAATCCGGTTTCAGGTGAAAAACTGTTTTTT. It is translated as CASSFSNPVSGEKLFF.

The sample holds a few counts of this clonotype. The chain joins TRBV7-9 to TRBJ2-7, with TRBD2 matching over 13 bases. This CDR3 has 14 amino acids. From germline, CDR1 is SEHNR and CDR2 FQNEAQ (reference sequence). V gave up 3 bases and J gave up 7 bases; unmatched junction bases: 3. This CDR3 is CASSFQGLAGEQYF. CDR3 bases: TGTGCCAGCAGCTTTCAGGGACTAGCGGGGGAGCAGTACTTC.

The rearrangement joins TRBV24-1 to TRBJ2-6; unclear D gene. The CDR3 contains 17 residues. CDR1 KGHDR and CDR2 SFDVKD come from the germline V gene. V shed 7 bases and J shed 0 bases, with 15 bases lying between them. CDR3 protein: CATSETYLSSGANVLTF. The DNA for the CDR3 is TGTGCCACCAGCGAGACTTATTTGAGCTCTGGGGCCAACGTCCTGACTTTC.

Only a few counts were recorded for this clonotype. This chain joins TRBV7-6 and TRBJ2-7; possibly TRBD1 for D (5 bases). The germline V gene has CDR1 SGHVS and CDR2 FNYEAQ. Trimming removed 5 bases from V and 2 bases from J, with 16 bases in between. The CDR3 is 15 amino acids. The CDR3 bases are TGTGCCAGCAGCCCCGCTTTGACAGCAGCCTACGAGCAGTACTTC. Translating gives CASSPALTAAYEQYF.

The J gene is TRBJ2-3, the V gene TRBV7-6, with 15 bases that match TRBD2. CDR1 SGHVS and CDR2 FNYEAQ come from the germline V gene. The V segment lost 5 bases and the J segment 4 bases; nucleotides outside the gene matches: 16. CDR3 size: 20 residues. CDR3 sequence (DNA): TGTGCCAGCAGCCCGAAGGGACTAGCGGGGGGCCTAAGGACTCCAGATACGCAGTATTTT. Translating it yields CASSPKGLAGGLRTPDTQYF.

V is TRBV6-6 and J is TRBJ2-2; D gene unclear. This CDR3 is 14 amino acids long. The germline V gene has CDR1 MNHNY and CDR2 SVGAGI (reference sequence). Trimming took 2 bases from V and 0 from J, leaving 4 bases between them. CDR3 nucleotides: TGTGCCAGCAGTTACGACTCGAACACCGGGGAGCTGTTTTTT. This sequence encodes CASSYDSNTGELFF.

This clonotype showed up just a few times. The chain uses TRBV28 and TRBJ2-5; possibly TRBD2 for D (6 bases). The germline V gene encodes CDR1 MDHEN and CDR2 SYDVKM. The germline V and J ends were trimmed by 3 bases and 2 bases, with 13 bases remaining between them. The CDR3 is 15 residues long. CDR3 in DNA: TGTGCCAGCAGTTTGGGGGGACTGAAACAAGAGACCCAGTACTTC. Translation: CASSLGGLKQETQYF.

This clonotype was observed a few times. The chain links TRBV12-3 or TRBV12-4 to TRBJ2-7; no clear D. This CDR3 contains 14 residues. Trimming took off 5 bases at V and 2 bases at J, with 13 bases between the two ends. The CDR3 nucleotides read TGTGCCAGCAGTCACCAGACCTCCACCTACGAGCAGTACTTC. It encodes CASSHQTSTYEQYF.

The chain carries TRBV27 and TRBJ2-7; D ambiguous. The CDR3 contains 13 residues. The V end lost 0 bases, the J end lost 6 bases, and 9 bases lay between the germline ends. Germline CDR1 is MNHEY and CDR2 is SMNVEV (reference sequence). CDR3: CASSLSRTTEQYF. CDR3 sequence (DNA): TGTGCCAGCAGTTTATCCAGGACGACCGAGCAGTACTTC.

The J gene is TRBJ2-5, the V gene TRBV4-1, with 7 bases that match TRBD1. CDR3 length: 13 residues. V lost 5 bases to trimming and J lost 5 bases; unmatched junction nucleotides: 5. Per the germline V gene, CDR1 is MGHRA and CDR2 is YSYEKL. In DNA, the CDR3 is TGCGCCAGCAGCTCTGACAGGGTGGAGACCCAGTACTTC. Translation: CASSSDRVETQYF.

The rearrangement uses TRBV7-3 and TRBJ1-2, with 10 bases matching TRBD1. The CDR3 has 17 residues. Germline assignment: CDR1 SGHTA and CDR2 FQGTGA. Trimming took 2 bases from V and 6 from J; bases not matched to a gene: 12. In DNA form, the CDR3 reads TGTGCCAGCAGCTTACAGAAATTTGACAGGGGGCCGGATGGCTACACCTTC. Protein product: CASSLQKFDRGPDGYTF.

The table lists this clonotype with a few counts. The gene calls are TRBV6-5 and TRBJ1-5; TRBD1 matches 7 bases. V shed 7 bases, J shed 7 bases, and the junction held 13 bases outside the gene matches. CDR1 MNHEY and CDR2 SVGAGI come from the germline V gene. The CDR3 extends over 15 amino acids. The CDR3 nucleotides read TGTGCCAGCAACCCCGCAGGGGGGTTTTCGCAGCCCCAGCATTTT. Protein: CASNPAGGFSQPQHF.

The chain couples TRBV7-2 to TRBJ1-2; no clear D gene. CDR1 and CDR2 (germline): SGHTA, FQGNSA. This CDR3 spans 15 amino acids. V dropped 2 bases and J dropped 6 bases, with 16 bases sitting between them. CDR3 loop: CASSLLATGKNGYTF. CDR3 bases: TGTGCCAGCAGCTTACTGGCAACCGGGAAGAATGGCTACACCTTC.

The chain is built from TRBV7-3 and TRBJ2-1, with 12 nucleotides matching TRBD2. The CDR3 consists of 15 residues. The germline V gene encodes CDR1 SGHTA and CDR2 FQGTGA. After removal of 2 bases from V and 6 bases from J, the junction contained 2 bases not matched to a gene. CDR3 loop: CASSLLAGGFNEQFF. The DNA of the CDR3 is TGTGCCAGCAGCTTACTAGCGGGGGGGTTCAATGAGCAGTTCTTC.

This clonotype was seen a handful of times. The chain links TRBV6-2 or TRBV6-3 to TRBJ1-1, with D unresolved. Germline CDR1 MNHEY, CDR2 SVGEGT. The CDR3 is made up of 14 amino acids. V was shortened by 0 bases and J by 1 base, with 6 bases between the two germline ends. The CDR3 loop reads CASSYSSKNTEAFF. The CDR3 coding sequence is TGTGCCAGCAGTTACTCTAGCAAGAACACTGAAGCTTTCTTT.

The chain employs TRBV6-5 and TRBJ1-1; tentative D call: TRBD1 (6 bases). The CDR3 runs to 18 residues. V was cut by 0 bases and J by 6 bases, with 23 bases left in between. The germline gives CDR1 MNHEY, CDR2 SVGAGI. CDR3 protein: CASSYSKGGWTKGSEAFF. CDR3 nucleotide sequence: TGTGCCAGCAGTTACTCGAAAGGGGGATGGACAAAAGGCTCTGAAGCTTTCTTT.

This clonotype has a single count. CDR3 sequence: CASSSRDGTAYGYTF. In DNA, the CDR3 is TGTGCCAGCAGTTCCCGAGATGGGACAGCTTATGGCTACACCTTC. The chain carries TRBV6-5 and TRBJ1-2; 7 bases match TRBD1. There are 15 residues in the CDR3. V dropped 4 bases and J dropped 5; count of bases not matched to a gene: 10. Germline-derived CDR1 and CDR2 are MNHEY and SVGAGI.

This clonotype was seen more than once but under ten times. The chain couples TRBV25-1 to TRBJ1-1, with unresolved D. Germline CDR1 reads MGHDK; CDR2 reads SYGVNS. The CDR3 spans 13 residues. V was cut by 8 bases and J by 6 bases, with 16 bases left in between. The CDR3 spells CASQDPLRAEAFF. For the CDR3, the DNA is TGTGCCAGCCAGGATCCGTTAAGGGCTGAAGCTTTCTTT.

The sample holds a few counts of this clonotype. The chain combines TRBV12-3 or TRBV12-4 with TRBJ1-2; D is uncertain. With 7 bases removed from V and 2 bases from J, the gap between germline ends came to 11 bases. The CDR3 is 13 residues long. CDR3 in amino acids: CASTQAANYGYTF. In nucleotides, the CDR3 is TGTGCCAGCACCCAGGCGGCCAACTATGGCTACACCTTC.

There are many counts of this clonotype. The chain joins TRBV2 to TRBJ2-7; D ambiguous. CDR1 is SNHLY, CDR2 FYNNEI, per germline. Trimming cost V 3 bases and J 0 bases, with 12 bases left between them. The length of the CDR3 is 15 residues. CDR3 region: CASSEWQILSYEQYF. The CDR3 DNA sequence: TGTGCCAGCAGTGAGTGGCAGATCCTCTCCTACGAGCAGTACTTC.

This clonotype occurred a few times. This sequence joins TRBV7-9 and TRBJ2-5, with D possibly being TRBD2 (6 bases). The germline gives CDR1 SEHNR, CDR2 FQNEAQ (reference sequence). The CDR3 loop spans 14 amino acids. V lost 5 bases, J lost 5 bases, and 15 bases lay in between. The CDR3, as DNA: TGTGCCAGCAGCCCTCCAGAGGGGACTGAGACCCAGTACTTC. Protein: CASSPPEGTETQYF.

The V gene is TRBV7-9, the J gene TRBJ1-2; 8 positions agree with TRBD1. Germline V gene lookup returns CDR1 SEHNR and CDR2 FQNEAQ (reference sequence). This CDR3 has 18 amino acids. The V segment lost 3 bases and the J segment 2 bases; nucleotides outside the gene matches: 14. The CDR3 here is CASSFWTGKALVNYGYTF. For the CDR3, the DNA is TGTGCCAGCAGCTTTTGGACAGGGAAGGCGTTAGTGAACTATGGCTACACCTTC.

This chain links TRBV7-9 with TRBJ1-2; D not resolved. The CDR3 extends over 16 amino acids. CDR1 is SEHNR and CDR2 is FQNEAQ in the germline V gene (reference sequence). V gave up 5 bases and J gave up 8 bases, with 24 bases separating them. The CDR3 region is CASSLPLDLPSGGYTF. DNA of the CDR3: TGTGCCAGCAGCCTTCCCTTGGACCTTCCCAGCGGGGGCTACACCTTC.

The CDR3 loop reads CASSLKPSGNEQFF. The CDR3 region has the DNA TGTGCCAGCAGCTTAAAGCCTAGCGGAAATGAGCAGTTCTTC. The chain carries TRBV7-2 and TRBJ2-1; 7 bases align to TRBD2. The CDR3 length is 14 residues. Per the germline V gene, CDR1 is SGHTA and CDR2 is FQGNSA. With V trimmed by 2 bases and J by 7 bases, 5 bases remained unmatched.

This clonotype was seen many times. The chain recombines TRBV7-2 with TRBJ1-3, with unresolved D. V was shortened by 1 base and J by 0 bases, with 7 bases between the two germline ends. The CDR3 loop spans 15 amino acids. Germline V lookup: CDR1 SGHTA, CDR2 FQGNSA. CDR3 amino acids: CASSLGRGSGNTIYF. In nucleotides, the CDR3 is TGTGCCAGCAGCTTAGGACGGGGCTCTGGAAACACCATATATTTT.

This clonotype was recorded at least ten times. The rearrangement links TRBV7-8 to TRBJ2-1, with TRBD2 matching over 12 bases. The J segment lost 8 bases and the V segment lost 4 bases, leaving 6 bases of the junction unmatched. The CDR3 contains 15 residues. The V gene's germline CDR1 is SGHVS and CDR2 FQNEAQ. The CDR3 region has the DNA TGTGCCAGCAGCTCTTGGGCTAGCGGGGGGGATGAGCAGTTCTTC. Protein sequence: CASSSWASGGDEQFF.